The rows below give T cell receptor beta chains drawn from one sample of a study of beta chain features in type 1 diabetes. Libraries were prepared by immunoSEQ multiplex PCR; TCRdb keeps only in-frame clonotypes and omits some of them. The table includes 900,000 or so clones, roughly 15% detected once. The sequenced material came from naive CD4+ T cells from blood. Receptors were obtained from a young woman in good health. Each CDR3 is given with its conserved first and last residue.

V | CDR3
TRBV7-2 | CASSLQGTGELFF
TRBV6-5 | CASTGRISGANVLTF
TRBV5-1 | CASSVGQPPTGELFF
TRBV7-2 | CASSPGLAQETQYF
TRBV6-5 | CASSYRRAGGELFF
TRBV28 | CASSLFTETQYF
TRBV2 | CASRPGQRFRETQYF
TRBV19 | CASSIVPLPTGELFF
TRBV5-1 | CASRAGSNTEAFF
TRBV18 | CASSPPMASGRFYEQYF
TRBV5-1 | CASSAGQGGPTYEQYF
TRBV4-2 | CASSHPDRPWNEQFF
TRBV28 | CASSIRLEGEQYF
TRBV2 | CASSLQGDYGYTF
TRBV2 | CASSDLGLRGGKLFF
TRBV7-9 | CASSFLGAYEQYF
TRBV15 | CATSRRGGTGELFF